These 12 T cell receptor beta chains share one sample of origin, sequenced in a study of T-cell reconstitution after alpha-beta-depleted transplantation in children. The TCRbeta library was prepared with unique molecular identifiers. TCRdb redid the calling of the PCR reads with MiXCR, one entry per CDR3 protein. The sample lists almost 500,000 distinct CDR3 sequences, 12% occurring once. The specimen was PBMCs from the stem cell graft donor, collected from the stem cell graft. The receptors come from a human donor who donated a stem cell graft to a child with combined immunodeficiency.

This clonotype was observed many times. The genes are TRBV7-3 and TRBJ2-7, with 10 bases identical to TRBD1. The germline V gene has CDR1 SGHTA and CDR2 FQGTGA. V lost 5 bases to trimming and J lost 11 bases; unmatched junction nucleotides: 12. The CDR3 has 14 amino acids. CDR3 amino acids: CASSPDGGQGDKYF. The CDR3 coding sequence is TGTGCCAGCAGCCCCGACGGAGGACAGGGGGATAAGTACTTC.

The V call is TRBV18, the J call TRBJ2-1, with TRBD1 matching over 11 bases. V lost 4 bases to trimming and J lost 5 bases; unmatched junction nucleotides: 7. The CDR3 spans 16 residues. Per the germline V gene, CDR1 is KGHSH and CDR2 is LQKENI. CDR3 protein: CASSLGQGAKNNEQFF. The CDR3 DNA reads TGTGCCAGCTCACTTGGACAGGGGGCGAAGAACAATGAGCAGTTCTTC.

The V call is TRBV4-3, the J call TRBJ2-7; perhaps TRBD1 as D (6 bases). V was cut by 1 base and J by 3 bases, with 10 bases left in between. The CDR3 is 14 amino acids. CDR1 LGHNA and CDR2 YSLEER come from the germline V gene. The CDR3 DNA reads TGCGCCAGCAGCCAAGCAGGGGTCGGCTACGAGCAGTACTTC. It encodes CASSQAGVGYEQYF.

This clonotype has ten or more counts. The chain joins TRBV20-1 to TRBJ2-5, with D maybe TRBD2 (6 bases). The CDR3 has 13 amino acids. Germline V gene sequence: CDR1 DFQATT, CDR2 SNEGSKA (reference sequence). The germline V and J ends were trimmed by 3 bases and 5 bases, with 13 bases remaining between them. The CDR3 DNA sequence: TGCAGTGCTAGTCTCCTAGGGAGGGAGACCCAGTACTTC. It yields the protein CSASLLGRETQYF.

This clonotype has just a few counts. CDR3 residues: CASSLVWATGEVQPQHF. CDR3 nucleotide sequence: TGTGCCAGCAGCTTGGTATGGGCCACAGGGGAAGTTCAGCCCCAGCATTTT. The V gene is TRBV5-5, the J gene TRBJ1-5, with 7 bases that match TRBD1. Per germline, CDR1 SGHKS and CDR2 YYEKEE (reference sequence). This CDR3 has 17 residues. V lost 0 bases, J lost 6 bases, and 12 bases stayed unmatched.

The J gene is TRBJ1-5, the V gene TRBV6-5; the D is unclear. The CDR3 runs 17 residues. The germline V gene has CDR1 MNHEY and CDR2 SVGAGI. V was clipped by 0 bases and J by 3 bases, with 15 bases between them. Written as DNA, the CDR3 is TGTGCCAGCAGTTACTCTTATTCGGGATTGAACAATCAGCCCCAGCATTTT. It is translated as CASSYSYSGLNNQPQHF.

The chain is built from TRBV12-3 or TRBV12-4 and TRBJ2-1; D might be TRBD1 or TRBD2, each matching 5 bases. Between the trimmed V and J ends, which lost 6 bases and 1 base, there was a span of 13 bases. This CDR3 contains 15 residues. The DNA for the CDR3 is TGTGCCAGCAGCTTCGGGGCGGAGTCCTACAATGAGCAGTTCTTC. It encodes CASSFGAESYNEQFF.

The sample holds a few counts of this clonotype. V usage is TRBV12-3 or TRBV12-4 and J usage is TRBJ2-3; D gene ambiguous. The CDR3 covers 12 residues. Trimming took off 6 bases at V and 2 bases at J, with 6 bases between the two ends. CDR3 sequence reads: CASRFHTDTQYF. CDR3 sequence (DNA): TGTGCCAGCAGGTTCCACACAGATACGCAGTATTTT.

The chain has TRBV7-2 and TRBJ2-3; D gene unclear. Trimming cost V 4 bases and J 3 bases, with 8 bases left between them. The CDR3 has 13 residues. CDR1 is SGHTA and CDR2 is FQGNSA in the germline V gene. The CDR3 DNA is TGTGCCAGCAGCTCCGAGTCGACAGATACGCAGTATTTT. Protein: CASSSESTDTQYF.

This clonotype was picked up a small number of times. CDR3 in amino acids: CASKPDSHNEQFF. Here the CDR3 DNA reads TGTGCCAGCAAACCGGACAGTCACAATGAGCAGTTCTTC. This sequence joins TRBV2 and TRBJ2-1, with a possible D match to TRBD1 (6 bases). Deletions cut 7 bases from V and 5 bases from J, with 12 bases between. Per the germline V gene, CDR1 is SNHLY and CDR2 is FYNNEI. CDR3 length: 13 residues.

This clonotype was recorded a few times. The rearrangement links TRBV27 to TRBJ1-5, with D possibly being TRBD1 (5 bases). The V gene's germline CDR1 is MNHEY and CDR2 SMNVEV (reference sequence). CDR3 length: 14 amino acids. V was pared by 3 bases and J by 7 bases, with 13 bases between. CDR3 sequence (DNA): TGTGCCAGCAGTTTGTGGGGCGCAGGACAGCCCCAGCATTTT. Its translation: CASSLWGAGQPQHF.

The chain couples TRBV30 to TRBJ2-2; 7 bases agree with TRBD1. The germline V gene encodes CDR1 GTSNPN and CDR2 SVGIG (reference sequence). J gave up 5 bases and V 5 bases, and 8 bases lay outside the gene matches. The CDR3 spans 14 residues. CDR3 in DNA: TGTGCCTGGGCAACAGGGGTAGGAACCGGGGAGCTGTTTTTT. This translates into CAWATGVGTGELFF.